These 21 T cell receptor beta chains share one sample of origin, sequenced in a study of blood T cell repertoires in COVID-19. Profiling relied on immunoSEQ multiplex PCR, and the TCRdb table lists in-frame clones only, not all of them. The sample includes some 89,000 clones, roughly nine tenths of them seen just once. The specimen sequenced was peripheral blood. Receptor source: a man aged 60 to 69 with acute or convalescent COVID-19.

V gene TRBV5-4 combines with J gene TRBJ2-3; 9 nucleotides line up with TRBD2. Unmatched junction bases numbered 8, after V lost 1 base and J lost 5 bases. The germline V gene has CDR1 SGHNT and CDR2 YYREEE (reference sequence). This CDR3 is built from 16 residues. The CDR3 region is CASSLMRGGAIDTQYF. Written as DNA, the CDR3 is TGTGCCAGCAGCTTGATGCGCGGGGGGGCTATAGATACGCAGTATTTT.

The chain recombines TRBV5-4 with TRBJ2-7, with no clear D. CDR1 and CDR2 from the germline V gene are SGHNT and YYREEE (reference sequence). The CDR3 has 13 amino acids. Trimming removed 4 bases from V and 6 bases from J, with 14 bases in between. The CDR3 spells CASSNTDLGEQYF. In nucleotides, the CDR3 is TGTGCCAGCAGCAACACCGACCTAGGCGAGCAGTACTTC.

The chain joins TRBV11-2 to TRBJ2-5; D possibly corresponds to TRBD1 (5 bases). There are 14 residues in the CDR3. V was clipped by 1 base and J by 5 bases, with 11 bases between them. Germline CDR1 reads SGHAT; CDR2 reads FQNNGV. The CDR3, as DNA: TGTGCCAGCAGCTTAGTAGGGGTTTGGGAGACCCAGTACTTC. Its protein product is CASSLVGVWETQYF.

This chain links TRBV10-2 with TRBJ1-4; D is perhaps TRBD1 (6 bases). The V end was cut by 2 bases, the J end by 11 bases, with 27 bases between. This CDR3 contains 18 residues. Germline CDR1 reads WSHSY; CDR2 reads SAAADI. The CDR3 here is CASSESGNRFGGQGKLFF. CDR3 DNA sequence: TGCGCCAGCAGTGAGAGTGGTAACCGTTTCGGGGGGCAGGGGAAACTGTTTTTT.

The V gene is TRBV5-6, the J gene TRBJ2-3, with D perhaps matching TRBD1 (6 bases). V shed 6 bases and J shed 4 bases, with 12 bases lying between them. CDR1 is SGHDT, CDR2 YYEEEE, per germline. This CDR3 has 13 residues. The CDR3 DNA is TGTGCCAGCAACTTACAGGGAGCAGATACGCAGTATTTT. It encodes CASNLQGADTQYF.

This chain joins TRBV7-9 and TRBJ2-5; a possible D gene is TRBD2 (6 bases). Trimming removed 6 bases at V and 2 bases at J, with 16 bases between. The V gene's germline CDR1 is SEHNR and CDR2 FQNEAQ (reference sequence). The CDR3 loop spans 15 amino acids. CDR3 sequence (DNA): TGTGCCAGCAGTCCACGCCGGGAGAATCAAGAGACCCAGTACTTC. Its protein product is CASSPRRENQETQYF.

The rearrangement links TRBV6-5 to TRBJ2-3; 9 nucleotides line up with TRBD2. The V segment lost 0 bases and the J segment 1 base; nucleotides outside the gene matches: 2. The germline V gene has CDR1 MNHEY and CDR2 SVGAGI. The CDR3 extends over 16 amino acids. The CDR3 DNA reads as TGTGCCAGCAGTTACTCGGCTAGCGGGGGCACAGATACGCAGTATTTT. Its translation is CASSYSASGGTDTQYF.

This rearrangement joins TRBV7-9 to TRBJ1-2; 9 bases agree with TRBD1. The V gene's germline CDR1 is SEHNR and CDR2 FQNEAQ (reference sequence). V was clipped by 3 bases and J by 6 bases; unmatched bases: 8. The CDR3 is made up of 15 amino acids. The CDR3 is CASSFFVRQGDGYTF. CDR3 sequence (DNA): TGTGCCAGCAGCTTCTTCGTGAGACAGGGGGATGGCTACACCTTC.

This clone was counted only a few times. This chain connects TRBV11-2 to TRBJ1-1, with D maybe TRBD1 (5 bases). Germline CDR1 and CDR2: SGHAT and FQNNGV. CDR3 length: 12 amino acids. V lost 2 bases to trimming and J lost 9 bases, with 10 bases between them. CDR3 region: CASSLYAGQAFF. DNA of the CDR3: TGTGCCAGCAGCTTATACGCAGGGCAAGCTTTCTTT.

This sequence joins TRBV30 and TRBJ1-1; D is undetermined. CDR1 is GTSNPN, CDR2 SVGIG, per germline (reference sequence). The CDR3 consists of 14 residues. Between the trimmed V and J ends, which lost 0 bases and 5 bases, there was a span of 13 bases. DNA of the CDR3: TGTGCCTGGAGTGTACCCTACTCGGGAACTGAAGCTTTCTTT. It specifies CAWSVPYSGTEAFF.

The rearrangement links TRBV18 to TRBJ2-7, with 7 bases fitting TRBD1. J gave up 6 bases and V 4 bases, and 3 bases lay outside the gene matches. Germline CDR1 KGHSH, CDR2 LQKENI. The CDR3 is 12 residues long. CDR3 in amino acids: CASSLRTGEQYF. In DNA form, the CDR3 reads TGTGCCAGCTCACTCCGGACAGGCGAGCAGTACTTC. Variable domain in full (rest from reference TRBV18 and TRBJ2-7): NAGVMQNPRHLVRRRGQEARLRCSPMKGHSHVYWYRQLPEEGLKFMVYLQKENIIDESGMPKERFSAEFPKEGPSILRIQQVVRGDSAAYFCASSLRTGEQYFGPGTRLTVT.

This clone was counted once. This CDR3 is CASSSNYGYTF. Here the CDR3 DNA reads TGTGCCAGCAGCTCAAACTATGGCTACACCTTC. The chain links TRBV9 to TRBJ1-2; D remains unclear. The germline gives CDR1 SGDLS, CDR2 YYNGEE. The V end lost 4 bases, the J end lost 2 bases, and 3 bases lay between the germline ends. This CDR3 has 11 residues.

The rearrangement links TRBV12-3 or TRBV12-4 to TRBJ1-4, with unresolved D. V lost 5 bases, J lost 7 bases, and 5 bases lay in between. The CDR3 length is 11 residues. CDR3: CASSRGEKLFF. In nucleotides, the CDR3 is TGTGCCAGCAGTCGAGGTGAAAAACTGTTTTTT.

V is TRBV2 and J is TRBJ1-6, with TRBD1 as a possible D gene (5 bases). Trimming left V 9 bases short and J 14 bases short, with 17 bases between. Germline assignment: CDR1 SNHLY and CDR2 FYNNEI. This CDR3 comprises 12 residues. CDR3 in DNA: TGTGCCAGTAAGGATCGGGGGAACTCCCTCCACTTT. Protein product: CASKDRGNSLHF.

There are a few counts of this clone. The CDR3 sequence: CASSVAQVPDTQYF. The DNA of the CDR3 is TGTGCCAGCAGCGTAGCACAGGTTCCAGATACGCAGTATTTT. The V call is TRBV9, the J call TRBJ2-3, with D perhaps matching TRBD1 (5 bases). The CDR3 is 14 amino acids. Per germline, CDR1 SGDLS and CDR2 YYNGEE. The germline V and J ends were trimmed by 0 bases and 4 bases, with 9 bases remaining between them.

The chain links TRBV10-3 to TRBJ2-1, with TRBD2 matching over 7 bases. The V segment lost 5 bases and the J segment 5 bases; nucleotides outside the gene matches: 6. This CDR3 comprises 14 residues. Germline assignment: CDR1 ENHRY and CDR2 SYGVKD. DNA of the CDR3: TGTGCCATCAGTTTCTCTGGGGGGGACAATGAGCAGTTCTTC. Amino acids: CAISFSGGDNEQFF.

The count of this clone is one. The J gene is TRBJ1-1, the V gene TRBV6-1, with 8 bases lining up with TRBD1. The CDR3 consists of 17 residues. Germline loops: CDR1 MNHNS, CDR2 SASEGT. The junction had 16 bases not matched to a gene; V was cut back by 3 bases and J by 7 bases. The CDR3 is CASSDPGQGYLNGEAFF. The CDR3 DNA is TGTGCCAGCAGTGATCCCGGACAGGGTTATCTAAATGGTGAAGCTTTCTTT.

V usage is TRBV19 and J usage is TRBJ1-2; no clear D. With 8 bases removed from V and 0 bases from J, the gap between germline ends came to 10 bases. Per germline, CDR1 LNHDA and CDR2 SQIVND (reference sequence). This CDR3 spans 13 amino acids. CDR3: CASGRQANYGYTF. CDR3 DNA sequence: TGTGCCAGTGGCAGGCAAGCTAACTATGGCTACACCTTC.

The chain combines TRBV11-3 with TRBJ1-1; 11 positions match TRBD1. V shed 4 bases, J shed 6 bases, and the junction held 7 bases outside the gene matches. This CDR3 has 15 residues. Germline V CDR1 and CDR2: SGHNT, YENEEA. This CDR3 reads CASSYPGQGVSEAFF. Written as DNA, the CDR3 is TGTGCCAGCAGCTATCCGGGACAGGGGGTATCTGAAGCTTTCTTT.

This clone was seen a handful of times. The chain recombines TRBV5-1 with TRBJ1-1; no clear D gene. The length of the CDR3 is 14 residues. The germline V and J ends were trimmed by 0 bases and 2 bases, with 8 bases remaining between them. Germline-derived CDR1 and CDR2 are SGHRS and YFSETQ. The CDR3 loop reads CASSLVQLNTEAFF. Here the CDR3 DNA reads TGCGCCAGCAGCTTGGTACAGCTAAACACTGAAGCTTTCTTT.

This rearrangement joins TRBV19 to TRBJ1-5; D call uncertain. V shed 7 bases and J shed 7 bases, with 17 bases lying between them. Germline loops: CDR1 LNHDA, CDR2 SQIVND (reference sequence). There are 14 residues in the CDR3. The CDR3 nucleotides are TGTGCCAGTACCTTTCAGGTCGCGGGGCAGCCCCAGCATTTT. Translating gives CASTFQVAGQPQHF.